This TCR beta chain is drawn from a study of cytomegalovirus exposure and HLA in healthy donors. Across the study: Assignment to the Caucasian-associated ancestry cluster applied to more than 75% of the approximately 390 genotyped donors. Whole-study findings and limits: The authors assumed roughly uniform sequencing depth across donors for presence/absence analyses.

Amplification used 60 Vbeta primers and 13 Jbeta primers. Sequenced by immunoSEQ multiplex PCR; TCRdb stores in-frame clones only, minus some. The sample carries around 170,000 clones, 79% recorded once. Comments on this clone: Antigen unknown.

The source material was PBMCs. The TCR comes from a woman aged 40 to 50 in good health and CMV-seronegative.

This CDR3 reads CATSRDGASGRARADTQYF. In nucleotides, the CDR3 is TGTGCCACCAGCAGAGATGGTGCTAGCGGGAGGGCCCGGGCAGATACGCAGTATTTT. The chain uses TRBV15 and TRBJ2-3, with 12 bases lining up with TRBD2. Germline V gives CDR1 LNHNV, CDR2 YYDKDF (reference sequence). The CDR3 runs 19 residues. V was pared by 0 bases and J by 4 bases, with 11 bases of the junction left unmatched.